A single sample gave rise to the 26 T cell receptor delta chains below, sequenced in a study of gamma-delta T cells after stem cell transplantation. TCRdb repeated clone calling on the RT-PCR reads with CATT. The table has around 880 delta-chain clones, roughly a fifth seen once. Sequences were obtained from gamma-delta T cells. Receptors were obtained from a human donor. It is not recorded whose cells these are; they may come from a transplant donor.

Of note for this clone: This likely traces to a read error, being one base from a far larger clone. This rearrangement joins TRDV1 to TRDJ1; D is perhaps TRDD2 (8 bases). From germline, CDR1 is TSWWSYY and CDR2 QGS. The germline V and J ends were trimmed by 4 bases and 0 bases, with 42 bases remaining between them. The CDR3 length is 25 residues. The CDR3 spells CALGGSASYVKGRWGTLPYTDKLIF. Here the CDR3 DNA reads TGTGCTCTTGGGGGGTCAGCTTCCTACGTAAAGGGAAGGTGGGGGACTCTACCGTACACCGATAAACTCATCTTT.

Only a few counts were recorded for this clone. The V gene is TRDV1, the J gene TRDJ1; D is possibly TRDD3 (5 bases). This CDR3 comprises 14 residues. The germline V gene encodes CDR1 TSWWSYY and CDR2 QGS. Trimming took off 6 bases at V and 7 bases at J, with 18 bases between the two ends. Here the CDR3 DNA reads TGTGCTCTTGGACGAGGGATCCCTCACCTTAAACTCATCTTT. It is translated as CALGRGIPHLKLIF.

As to this clone: With only one base between it and a far larger clone, this is likely a read error. This CDR3 is also generated by other DNA sequences in the sample. In DNA form, the CDR3 reads TGTGCCTGTGACACTTTAGTTGTACTGGGGGACGAGACCGATAAGCTCATCTTT. This codes for CACDTLVVLGDETDKLIF. This sequence joins TRDV2 and TRDJ1; 9 nucleotides align to TRDD3. The V gene's germline CDR1 is GEAIGNYY and CDR2 EKD. The CDR3 totals 18 residues.

A note on this clone: A single base separates this from a much larger clone, so it may be a read error. The sample contains more than one DNA sequence encoding this CDR3. This chain connects TRDV2 to TRDJ3; 9 nucleotides agree with TRDD3. Germline loops: CDR1 GEAIGNYY, CDR2 EKD. V dropped 2 bases and J dropped 1; count of bases not matched to a gene: 8. This CDR3 has 19 residues. The CDR3 DNA follows: TGTGCCTGTGACAACTGGGGGACACCCGGGTCCTGGGACACCCGACAGATGTTTTTC. Protein product: CACDNWGTPGSWDTRQMFF.

By its share, this clone is large. This chain links TRDV2 with TRDJ3; 11 nucleotides agree with TRDD3. The CDR3 runs 19 residues. Per germline, CDR1 GEAIGNYY and CDR2 EKD. V lost 2 bases to trimming and J lost 1 base; unmatched junction nucleotides: 6. CDR3 protein: CACDKMGDTRSWDTRQMFF. The CDR3 DNA reads as TGTGCCTGTGACAAAATGGGGGATACGCGATCCTGGGACACCCGACAGATGTTTTTC.

This clone has a handful of counts. A far larger clone is just one base off, so this is likely a read error. The gene calls are TRDV2 and TRDJ1; D perhaps matches TRDD3 (10 bases). CDR1 and CDR2 (germline): GEAIGNYY, EKD. This CDR3 contains 22 residues. CDR3 sequence: CACGTVGPSYVLGDRYTDKLIF. CDR3 bases: TGTGCCTGTGGCACCGTGGGGCCTTCCTACGTACTGGGGGATCGCTACACCGATAAACTCATCTTT.

In the case of this clone: Additional DNA sequences in this sample encode the identical CDR3. This chain links TRDV2 with TRDJ1; D ambiguous. The CDR3 length is 13 residues. Germline assignment: CDR1 GEAIGNYY and CDR2 EKD. The germline V and J ends were trimmed by 7 bases and 2 bases, with 13 bases remaining between them. The CDR3 DNA sequence: TGTGCCTGCGACCCGATATCTACCGATAAACTCATCTTT. It yields the protein CACDPISTDKLIF.

A few counts support this clone. One base separates it from a far larger clone, so it is likely a read error. This sample includes further DNA sequences coding for the same CDR3. DNA for the CDR3: TGTGCCTGTGACACCGTCGCAGGCTGGGGGACCCCGGGGCGCACCGATAAACTCATCTTT. It codes for CACDTVAGWGTPGRTDKLIF. The chain carries TRDV2 and TRDJ1, with 8 bases fitting TRDD3. The trim removed 0 bases at V and 1 base at J, leaving 18 bases unmatched. The CDR3 is 20 amino acids. The germline CDR1 and CDR2 sequences are GEAIGNYY and EKD.

Notes on this clone: A far larger clone is off by one base, so a read error is likely. This sequence joins TRDV2 and TRDJ3, with 10 positions matching TRDD3. CDR3 length: 19 amino acids. Germline CDR1 and CDR2: GEAIGNYY and EKD. CDR3 region: CACDTAGGYASWGTRQMFF. The CDR3 DNA sequence: TGTGCCTGTGACACGGCTGGGGGATATGCCTCCTGGGGCACCCGACAGATGTTTTTC.

Within the sample, this clone is large (0.1 to 1%). Different DNA sequences within this sample yield the same CDR3. This chain uses TRDV2 with TRDJ1, with D possibly matching TRDD3 (10 bases). The length of the CDR3 is 22 residues. Between the trimmed V and J ends, which lost 0 bases and 0 bases, there was a span of 31 bases. CDR1 and CDR2 (germline): GEAIGNYY, EKD. The CDR3 sequence is CACDTVGPSYVLGDRYTDKLIF. The CDR3 nucleotides read TGTGCCTGTGACACCGTGGGGCCTTCCTACGTACTGGGGGATCGCTACACCGATAAACTCATCTTT.

Remarks on this clone: The likely explanation is a read error, given a far larger clone one base away. J is TRDJ3 and V is TRDV2; TRDD3 matches 13 bases. CDR1 is GEAIGNYY and CDR2 is EKD in the germline V gene. The V segment lost 3 bases and the J segment 2 bases; nucleotides outside the gene matches: 21. CDR3 length: 24 amino acids. CDR3 residues: CACDQVASPTGGYEGPWDTRQMFF. The CDR3, as DNA: TGTGCCTGTGACCAAGTAGCTTCTCCCACTGGGGGATACGAGGGCCCCTGGGACACCCGACAGATGTTTTTC.

In regard to this clone: Translating this DNA gives a protein that differs at residue 14 from the TCRdb one, which belongs to a much larger clone; a read error is likely, and the protein shown is this translation. The chain uses TRDV2 and TRDJ1; 12 bases match TRDD3. In germline, CDR1 is GEAIGNYY, CDR2 EKD. The CDR3 sequence is 16 residues long. Written as DNA, the CDR3 is TGTGCCTGTGACTCACTGGGGGATACCAACACCGATAAACCCATCTTT. Encoded protein: CACDSLGDTNTDKPIF.

With respect to this clone: A much larger clone differs from this one at a single base, so this may be a read error. The V call is TRDV2, the J call TRDJ3; 9 bases map to TRDD3. Germline-derived CDR1 and CDR2 are GEAIGNYY and EKD. The length of the CDR3 is 23 residues. The CDR3 coding sequence is TGTGCCTGTGACACCCTCACTAGTACTGGGGGAGACCGCGCTTCCTGGGACGCCCGACAGATGTTTTTC. This codes for CACDTLTSTGGDRASWDARQMFF.

Worth noting for this clone: A far larger clone lies a single base away; this is likely a read error. Additional DNA sequences in this sample encode the identical CDR3. V and J are TRDV2 and TRDJ3, with D unresolved. The germline CDR1 and CDR2 sequences are GEAIGNYY and EKD. The CDR3 has 18 residues. V gave up 3 bases and J gave up 0 bases, with 14 bases separating them. CDR3 in amino acids: CACDPTGLHSWDTRQMFF. The CDR3 bases are TGTGCCTGTGACCCAACCGGGCTCCACTCCTGGGACACCCGACAGATGTTTTTC.

By proportion, this clone is medium-sized. The rearrangement joins TRDV2 to TRDJ1; 13 bases are shared with TRDD3. The CDR3 is 18 residues long. Germline CDR1 reads GEAIGNYY; CDR2 reads EKD. The J segment lost 1 base and the V segment lost 3 bases, leaving 10 bases of the junction unmatched. The chain's CDR3 is CACDSLLGDTGSTDKLIF. CDR3 sequence (DNA): TGTGCCTGTGACTCTCTACTGGGGGATACGGGGAGCACCGATAAACTCATCTTT.

This clone was seen a single time. A far larger clone is a single base away, which makes a read error likely. This chain joins TRDV2 and TRDJ1, with TRDD3 identical over 11 bases. Per the germline V gene, CDR1 is GEAIGNYY and CDR2 is EKD. The CDR3 has 24 residues. The CDR3 coding sequence is TGTGCCCGTGACCCGCTGGCCTTCCAAGGACCAGATTTACTGGGGGATAAGGGTATCGATAAACTCATCTTT. This encodes CARDPLAFQGPDLLGDKGIDKLIF.

This clone occurred a few times. A far more abundant clone sits one base away, making this likely a read error. J is TRDJ1 and V is TRDV2; tentatively, D is TRDD2 (9 bases). Germline CDR1 reads GEAIGNYY; CDR2 reads EKD. The CDR3 loop spans 19 amino acids. The CDR3 sequence: CACGTLPTRTGGLGEKLIF. CDR3 DNA: TGTGCCTGTGGCACCCTTCCTACCCGTACTGGGGGTCTGGGAGAAAAACTCATCTTT.

Remarks on this clone: A far bigger clonotype differs at one base, so this is likely a read error. The sample holds other DNA sequences that translate to the same CDR3. This chain joins TRDV2 and TRDJ1, with 11 bases matching TRDD3. CDR3 length: 14 amino acids. Germline V lookup: CDR1 GEAIGNYY, CDR2 EKD. This chain's CDR3 is CACQHLGDTDKLIF. The CDR3 coding sequence is TGTGCCTGTCAGCATCTGGGGGATACCGATAAACTCATCTTC.

Points on this clone: The protein TCRdb lists belongs to a much larger clone and differs from this DNA's translation at residue 3, which points to a read error; the protein shown is made from the DNA. The CDR3 DNA is TGTGCCCGTGACGGATTAATGGGGAGTAACACCGATAAACTCATCTTT. As protein: CARDGLMGSNTDKLIF. The V gene is TRDV2, the J gene TRDJ1, with TRDD3 as a possible D gene (5 bases). Germline CDR1 is GEAIGNYY and CDR2 is EKD. The CDR3 has 16 residues.

Worth noting for this clone: Only one base separates this from a far larger clonotype, so it likely reflects a read error. This chain joins TRDV2 and TRDJ1; unclear D gene. Germline assignment: CDR1 GEAIGNYY and CDR2 EKD. The CDR3 consists of 16 residues. As DNA, the CDR3 is TGTGCCCGTGACGCTTTAAATTCCCCGTACACCGATAAACTCATCTTT. Translating it yields CARDALNSPYTDKLIF.

This clone showed up just a few times. With a far larger clone one base away, a read error is the likely cause. The rearrangement joins TRDV2 to TRDJ1, with D perhaps TRDD1, TRDD2 or TRDD3 (5 bases each). The ends were cut back, 3 bases at V and 3 bases at J, with 16 bases in the middle. Looked up from germline, CDR1 is GEAIGNYY and CDR2 is EKD. CDR3 length: 15 residues. CDR3 nucleotide sequence: TGTGCCTGTGACGCCCTACTAAAATACGCCGATAAACTCATCTTT. Amino acids: CACDALLKYADKLIF.

This clone rates as large. This sample includes further DNA sequences coding for the same CDR3. The chain links TRDV2 to TRDJ1; 13 positions agree with TRDD3. The CDR3 has 21 residues. V shed 1 base, J shed 0 bases, and the junction held 16 bases outside the gene matches. Germline lookup yields CDR1 GEAIGNYY and CDR2 EKD. Here the CDR3 reads CACDTAPTGGYGISYTDKLIF. In DNA, the CDR3 is TGTGCCTGTGACACAGCACCTACTGGGGGATACGGGATTAGTTACACCGATAAACTCATCTTT.

Comments on this clone: The likely explanation is a read error, given a far larger clone one base away. At the DNA level, this CDR3 is encoded by other sequences in the same sample as well. J is TRDJ3 and V is TRDV2, with 13 nucleotides matching TRDD3. J gave up 0 bases and V 4 bases, and 20 bases lay outside the gene matches. The CDR3 loop spans 24 amino acids. Germline V gives CDR1 GEAIGNYY, CDR2 EKD. The CDR3 bases are TGTGCCTGTGATCAAGTAGCTTCTCCCACTGGGGGATACGAGGGCTCCTGGGACACCCGACAGATGTTTTTC. Residues: CACDQVASPTGGYEGSWDTRQMFF.

By its share, this clone is large. The chain joins TRDV2 to TRDJ1; perhaps TRDD3 as D (5 bases). CDR1 and CDR2 (germline): GEAIGNYY, EKD. Trimming pared 3 bases from V and 4 bases from J, leaving 23 bases between. The CDR3 is 17 residues long. The CDR3: CACDPVLSSWVRDKLIF. The CDR3 DNA follows: TGTGCCTGTGACCCCGTACTGAGTAGCTGGGTTCGCGATAAACTCATCTTT.

Comment on this clone: A far larger clone is only one base removed, so a read error is likely. Other DNA sequences in this specimen translate into the identical CDR3. The rearrangement joins TRDV1 to TRDJ1; D perhaps matches TRDD2 (8 bases). Trimming shortened V by 3 bases and J by 0 bases, and 41 bases separated the two germline ends. This CDR3 is built from 25 residues. The germline V gene has CDR1 TSWWSYY and CDR2 QGS. The CDR3 spells CALGESASYVKGRWGTLPYTDKLIF. The CDR3 DNA reads as TGTGCTCTTGGGGAGTCAGCTTCCTACGTAAAGGGAAGGTGGGGGACCCTACCGTACACCGATAAACTCATCTTT.

The chain uses TRDV2 and TRDJ3; 13 bases are shared with TRDD3. The CDR3 spans 21 residues. Germline V gene lookup returns CDR1 GEAIGNYY and CDR2 EKD. J lost 0 bases, V lost 4 bases, and 11 bases had no gene match. As DNA, the CDR3 is TGTGCCTGTGATTCGATGGAACTGGGGGATACGAGCTCCTGGGACACCCGACAGATGTTTTTC. Translated: CACDSMELGDTSSWDTRQMFF.